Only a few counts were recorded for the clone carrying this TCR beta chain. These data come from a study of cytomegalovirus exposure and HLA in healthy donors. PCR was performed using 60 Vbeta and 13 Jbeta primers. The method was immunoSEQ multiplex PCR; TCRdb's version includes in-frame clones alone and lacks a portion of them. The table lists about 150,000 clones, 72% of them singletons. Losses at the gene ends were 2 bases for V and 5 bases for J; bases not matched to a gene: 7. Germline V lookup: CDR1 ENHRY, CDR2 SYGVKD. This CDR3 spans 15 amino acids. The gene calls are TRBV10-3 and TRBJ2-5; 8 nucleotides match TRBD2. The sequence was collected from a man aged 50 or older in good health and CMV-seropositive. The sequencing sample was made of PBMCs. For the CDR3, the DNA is TGTGCCATCAGTGAGAGCCGGGGGGGCCCCGAGACCCAGTACTTC. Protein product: CAISESRGGPETQYF.